A selection of T cell receptor beta chains follows, all from one sample in a study of long-term antiretroviral therapy in people with HIV. The table came from immunoSEQ multiplex PCR; TCRdb's copy has only in-frame clones and leaves some out. The table lists about 29,000 clones, approximately 85% of them singletons. The sequencing here drew on unsorted PBMCs, taken 2.9 years after starting antiretroviral therapy. The source is a man aged 45-60 years with HIV. CDR3s include the opening cysteine and the closing phenylalanine or tryptophan. Each record gives: CDR3 protein, CDR3 DNA, D gene, J gene, clone size, V gene. D genes are given only for firm matches. Size is omitted from some rows. Given values are once, few, many or a class for expanded clones.

CSVSVGQSPGGQYF | TGCAGCGTTTCTGTGGGACAGTCCCCCGGTGGGCAGTACTTC | TRBD1 | TRBJ2-7 | once | TRBV29-1
CASSEGGPNTEAFF | TGTGCCAGCAGTGAAGGTGGACCAAACACTGAAGCTTTCTTT | NA | TRBJ1-1 | few | TRBV2
CASSLLADSGNTIYF | TGTGCCAGCAGTTTATTGGCGGACTCTGGAAACACCATATATTTT | NA | TRBJ1-3 | NA | TRBV28
CASSPTGYYGYTF | TGTGCCAGCAGCCCGACAGGCTACTATGGCTACACCTTC | NA | TRBJ1-2 | once | TRBV9
CASSLQGGGDGYTF | TGTGCCAGCAGCCTACAGGGGGGGGGAGATGGCTACACCTTC | TRBD1 | TRBJ1-2 | NA | TRBV6-1
CASSQDGTWGPQHF | TGCGCCAGCAGCCAAGATGGAACCTGGGGGCCCCAGCATTTT | NA | TRBJ1-5 | once | TRBV4-3
CASSQDRDYGYTF | TGCGCCAGCAGCCAAGACAGGGACTATGGCTACACCTTC | NA | TRBJ1-2 | NA | TRBV4-1
CASRVGGSQPQHF | TGTGCCAGCAGGGTTGGGGGAAGTCAGCCCCAGCATTTT | NA | TRBJ1-5 | NA | TRBV27
CASSLSTSGNTGELFF | TGTGCCAGCAGTTTATCGACTAGCGGGAACACCGGGGAGCTGTTTTTT | TRBD2 | TRBJ2-2 | NA | TRBV28
CASSLVPGQGYAKLFF | TGTGCCAGCAGCTTAGTCCCGGGACAGGGTTATGCAAAACTGTTTTTT | TRBD1 | TRBJ1-4 | NA | TRBV7-8
CASSWKTGGADTQYF | TGTGCCAGCAGTTGGAAGACAGGGGGAGCAGATACGCAGTATTTT | TRBD1 | TRBJ2-3 | NA | TRBV27
CAINQGDQTGGYTF | TGTGCCATCAACCAGGGCGATCAAACCGGGGGCTACACCTTC | NA | TRBJ1-2 | NA | TRBV10-3
CASSLVGDLWQPQHF | TGTGCCAGCAGTTTGGTAGGGGACTTATGGCAGCCCCAGCATTTT | NA | TRBJ1-5 | NA | TRBV27
CASSSTHYRGNTEAFF | TGTGCCAGCAGTTCGACCCACTACAGGGGGAACACTGAAGCTTTCTTT | TRBD1 | TRBJ1-1 | NA | TRBV27
CSAVDRSNEKLFF | TGCAGCGCTGTAGACCGATCTAATGAAAAACTGTTTTTT | NA | TRBJ1-4 | NA | TRBV29-1
CASSFVGLRNTEAFF | TGTGCCAGCAGCTTCGTGGGGTTAAGGAACACTGAAGCTTTCTTT | NA | TRBJ1-1 | NA | TRBV5-8
CASSVGAGGARPPETQYF | TGTGCCAGCAGCGTAGGCGCGGGCGGGGCCCGGCCCCCAGAGACCCAGTACTTC | NA | TRBJ2-5 | NA | TRBV9
CASSPSFAGELFF | TGTGCCAGCAGTCCCAGTTTCGCCGGGGAGCTGTTTTTT | NA | TRBJ2-2 | NA | TRBV27
CAIKPPTGAVKNTEAFF | TGTGCCATCAAACCCCCGACGGGGGCCGTAAAGAACACTGAAGCTTTCTTT | NA | TRBJ1-1 | once | TRBV28
CASSLDPGGPLEQYF | TGTGCCAGCAGCTTAGACCCCGGGGGCCCCCTTGAGCAGTACTTC | NA | TRBJ2-7 | once | TRBV5-4
CASSPGLASNTGELFF | TGCGCCAGCAGCCCCGGACTAGCGTCGAACACCGGGGAGCTGTTTTTT | TRBD2 | TRBJ2-2 | once | TRBV5-1
CASSSIRTGSGETQYF | TGTGCCAGCTCATCGATAAGGACAGGGTCAGGGGAGACCCAGTACTTC | TRBD1 | TRBJ2-5 | NA | TRBV18
CASSVRTTGSPLHF | TGTGCCAGCAGCGTAAGGACAACCGGCTCACCCCTCCACTTT | NA | TRBJ1-6 | NA | TRBV9
CASSQEFSSYGYTF | TGCGCCAGCAGCCAAGAGTTCTCCTCCTATGGCTACACCTTC | NA | TRBJ1-2 | NA | TRBV4-3
CSVDSGTGAGYNEQFF | TGCAGCGTTGATTCCGGGACAGGGGCCGGGTACAATGAGCAGTTCTTC | TRBD1 | TRBJ2-1 | few | TRBV29-1
CASSSVGLGFSGANVLTF | TGTGCCAGCAGTTCAGTGGGCCTGGGGTTCTCTGGGGCCAACGTCCTGACTTTC | NA | TRBJ2-6 | NA | TRBV28